This TCR beta chain comes out of a study of CD8+CD57+ T cells in acquired aplastic anemia. Across the whole study: Sorted cells (CD4+ and CD8+) yielded DNA amounts that averaged around 3.5 ug.

As to this clonotype: Its antigen is not known.

The sequenced patients had an expansion of CD8+CD57+ cells seen by flow cytometry. Patients had received no therapy at the time of blood sampling. Per germline, CDR1 LNHNV and CDR2 YYDKDF (reference sequence). CDR3 length: 11 residues. Trimming took 5 bases from V and 11 from J, leaving 12 bases between them. It was genomic DNA that served as the template for profiling TCR beta VDJ and CDR3. TCRdb called the reads again in MiXCR, with one record for every CDR3 protein. The table shows under 350,000 distinct CDR3 sequences, with under 65% occurring only once. Study-level findings and limits: Patients had around 28 CD8+ CDR3 sequences in common with controls (the shared set).

V usage is TRBV15 and J usage is TRBJ1-1; tentative D call: TRBD1 (5 bases). The sequence was collected from a human donor with aplastic anemia. Sequenced: sorted CD4+, CD8+, or CD8+CD57+ T cells (not recorded which) from PBMCs. The CDR3 here is CATSPGGNAFF. Written as DNA, the CDR3 is TGTGCCACCAGCCCCGGGGGTAACGCTTTCTTT.